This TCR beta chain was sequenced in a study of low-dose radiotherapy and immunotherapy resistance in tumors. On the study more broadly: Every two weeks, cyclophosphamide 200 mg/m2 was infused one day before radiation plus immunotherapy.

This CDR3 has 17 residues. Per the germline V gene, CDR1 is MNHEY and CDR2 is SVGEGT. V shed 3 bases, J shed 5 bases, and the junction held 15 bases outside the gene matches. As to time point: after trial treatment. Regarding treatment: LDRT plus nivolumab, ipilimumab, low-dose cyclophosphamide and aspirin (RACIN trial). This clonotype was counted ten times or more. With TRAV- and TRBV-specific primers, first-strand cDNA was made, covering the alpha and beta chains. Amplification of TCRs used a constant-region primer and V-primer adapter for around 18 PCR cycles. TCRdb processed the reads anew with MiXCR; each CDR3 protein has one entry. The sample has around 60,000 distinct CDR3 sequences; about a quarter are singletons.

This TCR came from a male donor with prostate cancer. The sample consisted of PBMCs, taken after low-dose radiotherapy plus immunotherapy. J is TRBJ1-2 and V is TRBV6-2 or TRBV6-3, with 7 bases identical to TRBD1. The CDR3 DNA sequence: TGTGCCAGCAGTTATAACGATGACCCGGGACAGCTATATGGCTACACCTTC. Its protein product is CASSYNDDPGQLYGYTF.